This record concerns one T cell receptor beta chain sequence. The antigen remains undetermined. These data belong to a study of post-analysis software for immune sequencing data. Study conclusions and caveats: Under F measure analysis, samples from one preparation batch co-clustered strongly. The study found significantly lower normalized Chao1 diversity in multiple sclerosis patients than in controls. Higher frequency in patients than in controls was seen for roughly 5 TRBV segments, with TRBV5-6, TRBV5-1 and TRBV20-1 among them.

The germline V and J ends were trimmed by 10 bases and 5 bases, with 14 bases remaining between them. The CDR3 sequence is 12 residues long. Looked up from germline, CDR1 is MGHDK and CDR2 is SYGVNS. Libraries were made from TCR beta cDNA, and they carried unique molecular identifiers. Each CDR3 protein gets one entry after TCRdb re-called the PCR reads with MiXCR. The sample records approximately 160,000 distinct CDR3 sequences, about 32% being singletons. Material: blood. This TCR was sampled from a girl aged 10 to 17 with multiple sclerosis. This chain connects TRBV25-1 to TRBJ2-5; D possibly corresponds to TRBD2 (7 bases). CDR3: CATERGGETQYF. CDR3 DNA: TGTGCCACCGAAAGGGGGGGGGAGACCCAGTACTTC.